Following are 31 T cell receptor beta chains from one sample sequenced in a study of blood T cells in healthy people across ages. A second PCR, run for about 7 to 11 cycles, used a sample-barcoded 5' primer plus a J-beta primer mix. TCRdb used MiXCR to reprocess the 5' RACE reads, holding one entry per CDR3 protein. This table holds 540,000 or so distinct CDR3 sequences, about 25% found once. The sample consisted of blood. The source is a woman aged 70-85 years in good health.

This clonotype was detected only a few times. The chain uses TRBV11-2 and TRBJ2-5, with D hard to call. The length of the CDR3 is 10 residues. Deletions cut 9 bases from V and 5 bases from J, with 7 bases between. CDR1 and CDR2 from the germline V gene are SGHAT and FQNNGV. DNA for the CDR3: TGTGCCAGAACTACGGAGACCCAGTACTTC. Translating gives CARTTETQYF.

This chain links TRBV20-1 with TRBJ2-7, with D possibly TRBD1 on 6 matching bases. The CDR3 is made up of 15 amino acids. V lost 6 bases, J lost 1 base, and 19 bases lay in between. Germline lookup yields CDR1 DFQATT and CDR2 SNEGSKA (reference sequence). CDR3 nucleotide sequence: TGCAGTGCGAAGGACAGCCTATTCATGTCCTACGAGCAGTACTTC. Protein product: CSAKDSLFMSYEQYF.

This clonotype was seen repeatedly, ten times or more. The chain is built from TRBV10-3 and TRBJ2-1; 8 nucleotides line up with TRBD2. V lost 7 bases and J lost 6; bases outside the gene matches: 8. Germline CDR1 ENHRY, CDR2 SYGVKD. This CDR3 has 14 residues. The CDR3 nucleotides read TGTGCCATCAAAGCGGGGGCCGACCTCAATGAGCAGTTCTTC. Translating gives CAIKAGADLNEQFF.

The genes are TRBV7-2 and TRBJ2-5; D may correspond to TRBD1 or TRBD2 (6 bases each). Germline CDR1 SGHTA, CDR2 FQGNSA. Between the trimmed V and J ends, which lost 5 bases and 4 bases, there was a span of 14 bases. The CDR3 extends over 14 amino acids. The CDR3 loop reads CASSAPRGGETQYF. The CDR3 region has the DNA TGTGCCAGCAGCGCCCCCAGGGGAGGAGAGACCCAGTACTTC.

This sequence joins TRBV12-3 or TRBV12-4 and TRBJ1-1, with TRBD1 identical over 8 bases. With 4 bases clipped from V and 9 bases from J, the junction kept 1 base outside the gene matches. The CDR3 has 11 residues. DNA of the CDR3: TGTGCCAGCAGTTCCAGGGGGCAAGCTTTCTTT. It is translated as CASSSRGQAFF.

This clonotype was counted only a few times. The chain joins TRBV7-2 to TRBJ1-1; the match to TRBD1 covers 7 bases. Germline V gives CDR1 SGHTA, CDR2 FQGNSA. This CDR3 is built from 13 residues. Losses at the gene ends were 2 bases for V and 6 bases for J; bases not matched to a gene: 3. CDR3 nucleotides: TGTGCCAGCAGCTTACAAGGGGGCTCTGAAGCTTTCTTT. This translates into CASSLQGGSEAFF.

The gene calls are TRBV7-9 and TRBJ1-1, with TRBD1 as a possible D gene (5 bases). From germline, CDR1 is SEHNR and CDR2 FQNEAQ (reference sequence). The CDR3 totals 13 residues. Trimming took 2 bases from V and 4 from J, leaving 8 bases between them. CDR3 sequence reads: CASSLSGPTEAFF. In DNA form, the CDR3 reads TGTGCCAGCAGCTTATCAGGGCCCACTGAAGCTTTCTTT.

The chain has TRBV10-3 and TRBJ2-3; no definite D call. The CDR3 runs 13 residues. Germline lookup yields CDR1 ENHRY and CDR2 SYGVKD. V lost 5 bases, J lost 0 bases, and 6 bases lay in between. In DNA form, the CDR3 reads TGTGCCATCAGTCGACCTAGCACAGATACGCAGTATTTT. It translates to CAISRPSTDTQYF.

This chain links TRBV5-1 with TRBJ2-3; D unclear. CDR1 is SGHRS and CDR2 is YFSETQ in the germline V gene. The V and J ends lost 1 base and 3 bases respectively, with 9 bases between them. The CDR3 covers 14 residues. The DNA for the CDR3 is TGCGCCAGCAGCTTGCCCCAAAAGACAGATACGCAGTATTTT. Encoded protein: CASSLPQKTDTQYF.

This clonotype was counted at least ten times. The chain joins TRBV3-1 to TRBJ2-6; the D gene is possibly TRBD2 (5 bases). Germline CDR1 reads LGHDT; CDR2 reads YNNKEL (reference sequence). This CDR3 is 17 amino acids long. V shed 0 bases and J shed 0 bases, with 9 bases lying between them. CDR3 nucleotide sequence: TGTGCCAGCAGCCAAGAGAGGGTCATCTCTGGGGCCAACGTCCTGACTTTC. It codes for CASSQERVISGANVLTF.

This clonotype was seen only a few times. The chain joins TRBV20-1 to TRBJ2-7, with 7 bases aligning to TRBD1. Unmatched junction bases numbered 5, after V lost 4 bases and J lost 5 bases. The CDR3 loop spans 12 amino acids. Looked up from germline, CDR1 is DFQATT and CDR2 is SNEGSKA (reference sequence). CDR3 loop: CSATDRLNEQYF. CDR3 nucleotides: TGCAGTGCTACGGACAGGTTGAACGAGCAGTACTTC.

This chain joins TRBV4-2 and TRBJ2-7, with D possibly matching TRBD2 (6 bases). CDR3 length equals 16 residues. CDR1 and CDR2 (germline): LGHNA, YNFKEQ. Deletions cut 2 bases from V and 7 bases from J, with 21 bases between. Here the CDR3 reads CASSQPSGTSFVEQYF. The CDR3 bases are TGTGCCAGCAGCCAACCCTCTGGGACTTCTTTCGTAGAGCAGTACTTC.

The genes are TRBV5-1 and TRBJ2-5, with TRBD1 as a possible D gene (6 bases). The J call may be wrong; the DNA end is better matched by TRBJ2-1. The germline V gene encodes CDR1 SGHRS and CDR2 YFSETQ. CDR3 length: 16 residues. DNA of the CDR3: TGCGCCAGCAGCAAGTCTGTGGGGGCGAGGGACAATGAGCAGTTCTTC. This gives the protein CASSKSVGARDNEQFF.

This sequence joins TRBV29-1 and TRBJ2-7; D possibly uses TRBD1 or TRBD2 (6 bases each). The tail of the sequence fits TRBJ2-1 better, so the J call may be wrong. This CDR3 is built from 16 residues. Germline V gene sequence: CDR1 SQVTM, CDR2 ANQGSEA. The CDR3 spells CSVVGGLFQAYNEQFF. As DNA, the CDR3 is TGCAGCGTTGTAGGGGGACTTTTCCAAGCCTACAATGAGCAGTTCTTC.

This rearrangement joins TRBV7-9 to TRBJ1-2; D not resolved. Germline V CDR1 and CDR2: SEHNR, FQNEAQ (reference sequence). The CDR3 has 15 residues. Trimming shortened V by 5 bases and J by 8 bases, and 21 bases separated the two germline ends. The CDR3 region is CASSPPRTSRGGYTF. The CDR3 nucleotides are TGTGCCAGCAGCCCCCCAAGAACATCCCGAGGAGGCTACACCTTC. Using reference TRBV7-9 and TRBJ1-2 for the parts outside the CDR3, the full variable domain is DTGVSQNPRHKITKRGQNVTFRCDPISEHNRLYWYRQTLGQGPEFLTYFQNEAQLEKSRLLSDRFSAERPKGSFSTLEIQRTEQGDSAMYLCASSPPRTSRGGYTFGSGTRLTVV.

At least ten counts were recorded for this clonotype. The rearrangement links TRBV27 to TRBJ1-4, with D unresolved. V lost 6 bases to trimming and J lost 7 bases, with 12 bases between them. Germline V gene lookup returns CDR1 MNHEY and CDR2 SMNVEV (reference sequence). The CDR3 is made up of 13 amino acids. The CDR3 bases are TGTGCCAGCAGCGCCGGGCCCGGTGAAAAACTGTTTTTT. Translation: CASSAGPGEKLFF.

The chain couples TRBV6-1 to TRBJ2-5, with 9 bases that match TRBD2. This CDR3 has 13 residues. V lost 10 bases to trimming and J lost 6 bases; unmatched junction nucleotides: 9. The germline V gene has CDR1 MNHNS and CDR2 SASEGT. CDR3 region: CAILRGGAQTQYF. The CDR3 DNA is TGTGCCATCCTGCGGGGGGGGGCGCAGACCCAGTACTTC.

The gene calls are TRBV7-2 and TRBJ2-5, with a weak D call TRBD1 (6 bases). Germline V lookup: CDR1 SGHTA, CDR2 FQGNSA. This CDR3 is built from 15 residues. The ends were cut back, 5 bases at V and 1 base at J, with 14 bases in the middle. As DNA, the CDR3 is TGTGCCAGCAGCCCCTGGACAGATATCCAAGAGACCCAGTACTTC. Its protein product is CASSPWTDIQETQYF.

The chain recombines TRBV6-1 with TRBJ1-6; D is unclear. The ends were cut back, 2 bases at V and 6 bases at J, with 2 bases in the middle. The CDR3 totals 12 residues. CDR1 is MNHNS and CDR2 is SASEGT in the germline V gene. CDR3 loop: CASSESNSPLHF. The CDR3 DNA reads TGTGCCAGCAGTGAAAGTAATTCACCCCTCCACTTT.

The chain recombines TRBV5-1 with TRBJ2-1; possible D gene TRBD2, 5 bases. Trimming removed 1 base at V and 0 bases at J, with 11 bases between. In germline, CDR1 is SGHRS, CDR2 YFSETQ. CDR3 length: 16 amino acids. Here the CDR3 DNA reads TGCGCCAGCAGCTTGATGGGAGAACCCTCCTACAATGAGCAGTTCTTC. Encoded protein: CASSLMGEPSYNEQFF.

This clonotype was counted a few times. The CDR3 DNA is TGTGCCAGCAGCTCGGCCCAAGAGACCCAGTACTTC. It yields the protein CASSSAQETQYF. The chain employs TRBV7-9 and TRBJ2-5; no reliable D call. CDR3 length equals 12 residues. The V gene lost 4 bases and the J gene lost 1 base, with 4 bases spanning the gap. CDR1 is SEHNR and CDR2 is FQNEAQ in the germline V gene (reference sequence). Filled out from reference TRBV7-9 and TRBJ2-5, the complete variable domain reads DTGVSQNPRHKITKRGQNVTFRCDPISEHNRLYWYRQTLGQGPEFLTYFQNEAQLEKSRLLSDRFSAERPKGSFSTLEIQRTEQGDSAMYLCASSSAQETQYFGPGTRLLVL.

The rearrangement links TRBV27 to TRBJ2-3, with 9 positions matching TRBD1. The ends lost 3 bases at V and 5 bases at J; junction bases unmatched: 9. From germline, CDR1 is MNHEY and CDR2 SMNVEV (reference sequence). The CDR3 length is 16 residues. CDR3 region: CASSFGGQGIRDTQYF. CDR3 nucleotides: TGTGCCAGCAGTTTTGGGGGACAGGGTATCAGAGATACGCAGTATTTT.

This clonotype was picked up a small number of times. The chain recombines TRBV14 with TRBJ1-1; D gene uncertain. Germline V gene data show CDR1 as SGHDN and CDR2 as FVKESK. V lost 1 base, J lost 5 bases, and 11 bases lay in between. The CDR3 has 14 residues. The CDR3 coding sequence is TGTGCCAGCAGCCAAGGACGGACGAGTACTGAAGCTTTCTTT. Translated, it gives CASSQGRTSTEAFF.

Points on this clonotype: The junction shows a germline mismatch at one end, possibly a read error. The rearrangement links TRBV5-1 to TRBJ1-1; TRBD1 matches 7 bases. Per germline, CDR1 SGHRS and CDR2 YFSETQ. The CDR3 is 15 residues long. For the CDR3, the DNA is TGCGTCAGCAGCTTGAGGGCCGAGGGGGCCTCTTATGCTTTCTTT. Its translation is CVSSLRAEGASYAFF.

The CDR3 DNA sequence: TGTGCCATCAGTCTACAGGACAGTAACACTGAAGCTTTCTTT. This translates into CAISLQDSNTEAFF. The rearrangement uses TRBV10-3 and TRBJ1-1; D is perhaps TRBD1 (6 bases). V lost 5 bases, J lost 2 bases, and 12 bases lay in between. The CDR3 sequence is 14 residues long. Germline assignment: CDR1 ENHRY and CDR2 SYGVKD.

CDR3 sequence reads: CASSLAGSSPPYEQYF. CDR3 DNA sequence: TGCGCCAGCAGCTTGGCCGGTTCCTCCCCGCCCTACGAGCAGTACTTC. The chain is built from TRBV5-1 and TRBJ2-7; D gene uncertain. Trimming pared 0 bases from V and 2 bases from J, leaving 15 bases between. Germline lookup yields CDR1 SGHRS and CDR2 YFSETQ. This CDR3 spans 16 amino acids.

This clonotype was detected ten times or more. DNA for the CDR3: TGTGCCAGCAGCTTAGGGGGGGCGACTGGAAACACCATATATTTT. Its protein is CASSLGGATGNTIYF. The chain combines TRBV13 with TRBJ1-3; D might be TRBD1 (6 bases). Trimming removed 0 bases from V and 2 bases from J, with 8 bases in between. Germline lookup yields CDR1 PRHDT and CDR2 FYEKMQ (reference sequence). CDR3 length: 15 residues.

The chain uses TRBV7-2 and TRBJ2-2; 7 bases agree with TRBD2. The CDR3 covers 17 residues. V dropped 2 bases and J dropped 5; count of bases not matched to a gene: 11. Germline V gene lookup returns CDR1 SGHTA and CDR2 FQGNSA. The CDR3 sequence is CASSLNQGGGRTGELFF. Here the CDR3 DNA reads TGTGCCAGCAGCTTAAATCAAGGCGGGGGAAGGACCGGGGAGCTGTTTTTT.

Only a few counts were recorded for this clonotype. This chain connects TRBV7-2 to TRBJ1-5, with D hard to call. Germline V gene sequence: CDR1 SGHTA, CDR2 FQGNSA. V was shortened by 5 bases and J by 5 bases, with 16 bases between the two germline ends. The CDR3 covers 15 residues. The CDR3 DNA sequence: TGTGCCAGCAGCCTACTGCTCCATGGGGATCAGCCCCAGCATTTT. Protein product: CASSLLLHGDQPQHF. The full variable domain, completed using reference TRBV7-2 and TRBJ1-5, is GAGVSQSPSNKVTEKGKDVELRCDPISGHTALYWYRQSLGQGLEFLIYFQGNSAPDKSGLPSDRFSAERTGGSVSTLTIQRTQQEDSAVYLCASSLLLHGDQPQHFGDGTRLSIL.

In its sample, this clonotype was seen many times. The DNA of the CDR3 is TGTGCCAGCAGCCCTCGACAGAGCACAGATACGCAGTATTTT. This translates into CASSPRQSTDTQYF. The chain links TRBV7-3 to TRBJ2-3; D perhaps matches TRBD1 (5 bases). Germline loops: CDR1 SGHTA, CDR2 FQGTGA. Between the trimmed V and J ends, which lost 5 bases and 0 bases, there was a span of 9 bases. The CDR3 totals 14 residues. Drawing the rest from reference TRBV7-3 and TRBJ2-3, the complete variable domain is GAGVSQTPSNKVTEKGKYVELRCDPISGHTALYWYRQSLGQGPEFLIYFQGTGAADDSGLPNDRFFAVRPEGSVSTLKIQRTERGDSAVYLCASSPRQSTDTQYFGPGTRLTVL.

Only a few counts were recorded for this clonotype. The genes are TRBV7-6 and TRBJ2-7, with D hard to call. This CDR3 contains 14 residues. Looked up from germline, CDR1 is SGHVS and CDR2 is FNYEAQ. Deletions cut 1 base from V and 0 bases from J, with 7 bases between. The CDR3 DNA reads as TGTGCCAGCAGCTTAGGTGGTCTCTCCTACGAGCAGTACTTC. Protein product: CASSLGGLSYEQYF. The full variable domain, in which reference TRBV7-6 and TRBJ2-7 provide the parts outside the CDR3, is GAGVSQSPRYKVTKRGQDVALRCDPISGHVSLYWYRQALGQGPEFLTYFNYEAQQDKSGLPNDRFSAERPEGSISTLTIQRTEQRDSAMYRCASSLGGLSYEQYFGPGTRLTVT.